This T cell receptor (beta chain) is from a study of blood T cell repertoires in COVID-19. This clone showed up just a few times. Under the authors' procedure: Reference gene primer amplification gave estimated nucleated cell counts. Clones were read by immunoSEQ multiplex PCR, and TCRdb kept only the in-frame ones, dropping some. That table is the source of V, J and clone size, and D and trimming were worked out from the DNA. The sample gives 210,000 or so clones, about 84% of which show up once; 1.8% is in the top ten. This study enrolled people aged about 18 to 100 from around 26 US geographic areas. Allocation to cohorts depended on clinical history reported by the participants. Cohort 3 recovered donors had two negative PCRs, clearance, or symptom resolution. This CDR3 has 15 residues. Germline assignment: CDR1 SGHRS and CDR2 YFSETQ. V dropped 0 bases and J dropped 5; count of bases not matched to a gene: 3.

The receptor's source is a man in his sixties who had recovered from COVID-19. The sequenced sample was PBMCs or T cells enriched from blood (not recorded which). V usage is TRBV5-1 and J usage is TRBJ2-2, with 8 bases that match TRBD1. DNA for the CDR3: TGCGCCAGCAGCTTGGGGACAGGGTTAACCGGGGAGCTGTTTTTT. It yields the protein CASSLGTGLTGELFF. Full variable domain (missing parts from reference TRBV5-1 and TRBJ2-2): KAGVTQTPRYLIKTRGQQVTLSCSPISGHRSVSWYQQTPGQGLQFLFEYFSETQRNKGNFPGRFSGRQFSNSRSEMNVSTLELGDSALYLCASSLGTGLTGELFFGEGSRLTVL.